Listed here are 9 T cell receptor beta chains from one sample, sequenced in a study of long-term antiretroviral therapy in people with HIV. Version v3.0 of the immunoSEQ assay was performed at survey level. This table comes from immunoSEQ multiplex PCR, and its TCRdb copy is limited to in-frame clones, with some not included. This table has roughly 38,000 clones, roughly 78% appearing once. The sample here was unsorted PBMCs, taken 3.4 years after starting antiretroviral therapy. Receptors were obtained from a man aged 30 to 45 with HIV.

This clone was counted once. The CDR3 nucleotides are TGTGCCAGCAGCAGAACAGGGGGCGCTTCTGGGGCCAACGTCCTGACTTTC. Its translation is CASSRTGGASGANVLTF. The chain combines TRBV27 with TRBJ2-6; 9 bases align to TRBD1. Germline CDR1 is MNHEY and CDR2 is SMNVEV (reference sequence). J gave up 1 base and V 6 bases, and 7 bases lay outside the gene matches. The CDR3 loop spans 17 amino acids.

DNA for the CDR3: TGTGCCAGCTACCCAAAGGGTGGGCCCCAGCATTTT. It codes for CASYPKGGPQHF. V and J are TRBV11-3 and TRBJ1-5; no clear D. Trimming stripped 8 bases from V and 9 bases from J, with 14 bases between. Per the germline V gene, CDR1 is SGHNT and CDR2 is YENEEA. This CDR3 spans 12 amino acids.

This chain joins TRBV20-1 and TRBJ2-1, with D possibly called TRBD1 or TRBD2 (6 bases each). V was pared by 6 bases and J by 7 bases, with 10 bases between. The CDR3 loop spans 11 amino acids. Germline-derived CDR1 and CDR2 are DFQATT and SNEGSKA (reference sequence). CDR3 sequence (DNA): TGCAGTGCCATAGGGGGGAATGAGCAGTTCTTC. Its protein product is CSAIGGNEQFF.

The chain joins TRBV18 to TRBJ1-1, with a weak D call TRBD1 (5 bases). This CDR3 spans 16 amino acids. CDR1 is KGHSH, CDR2 LQKENI, per germline. V was cut by 3 bases and J by 0 bases, with 14 bases left in between. The chain's CDR3 is CASSPGRTPLNTEAFF. CDR3 DNA: TGTGCCAGCTCACCGGGGCGGACACCTTTGAACACTGAAGCTTTCTTT.

This clone has more than one count but fewer than ten. The chain recombines TRBV14 with TRBJ1-2; TRBD1 agrees at 10 bases. The CDR3 extends over 15 amino acids. Germline V lookup: CDR1 SGHDN, CDR2 FVKESK. V shed 2 bases, J shed 8 bases, and the junction held 8 bases outside the gene matches. Here the CDR3 reads CASSQPGQGMGGYTF. CDR3 nucleotide sequence: TGTGCCAGCAGCCAACCGGGACAGGGGATGGGCGGCTACACCTTC.

This chain links TRBV7-2 with TRBJ2-2, with TRBD1 matching over 7 bases. The CDR3 contains 15 residues. With 6 bases clipped from V and 6 bases from J, the junction kept 10 bases outside the gene matches. The germline V gene has CDR1 SGHTA and CDR2 FQGNSA. CDR3 sequence reads: CASRSQGVVAGELFF. The CDR3 DNA is TGTGCCAGCAGATCTCAGGGGGTTGTGGCCGGGGAGCTGTTTTTT.

The V and J genes are TRBV11-3 and TRBJ2-7, with D possibly TRBD2 on 6 matching bases. Germline V CDR1 and CDR2: SGHNT, YENEEA. V was trimmed by 5 bases and J by 0 bases, leaving 11 bases between them. The CDR3 spans 14 residues. CDR3 region: CASSPRRDSYEQYF. The CDR3 region has the DNA TGTGCCAGCAGCCCCCGGCGGGACTCCTACGAGCAGTACTTC.

This clone showed up just a few times. V is TRBV19 and J is TRBJ2-7; 8 bases line up with TRBD1. V lost 9 bases to trimming and J lost 3 bases; unmatched junction nucleotides: 10. CDR3 size: 14 residues. In germline, CDR1 is LNHDA, CDR2 SQIVND (reference sequence). The CDR3 reads CASQGTGGIYEQYF. The CDR3 DNA reads as TGTGCCAGCCAAGGCACAGGGGGGATCTACGAGCAGTACTTC.

This clone was seen more than once but under ten times. The chain has TRBV28 and TRBJ2-7; 10 nucleotides match TRBD2. From germline, CDR1 is MDHEN and CDR2 SYDVKM. The length of the CDR3 is 14 residues. J lost 1 base, V lost 7 bases, and 4 bases had no gene match. The CDR3 sequence is CASKTSGRSYEQYF. CDR3 sequence (DNA): TGTGCCAGCAAGACTAGCGGGCGGTCCTACGAGCAGTACTTC.